The 14 T cell receptor beta chains presented below share a single source sample, sequenced in a study of PD-1 blockade in classical Hodgkin lymphoma. TCRdb keeps only in-frame clones here, not all; method: immunoSEQ multiplex PCR. This sample has over 25,000 clones, with 94% found just once. Time point denoted: newly diagnosed, previously untreated cHL patient sample. The source material was peripheral blood mononuclear cells (PBMCs). Source of these receptors: a human donor with classical Hodgkin lymphoma.

This chain connects TRBV9 to TRBJ2-2, with 12 bases aligning to TRBD2. CDR1 is SGDLS, CDR2 YYNGEE, per germline. V shed 4 bases, J shed 0 bases, and the junction held 10 bases outside the gene matches. This CDR3 has 19 amino acids. For the CDR3, the DNA is TGTGCCAGCAGCCCGAGACTAGCGGGGGCCCCCCCGAACACCGGGGAGCTGTTTTTT. Protein sequence: CASSPRLAGAPPNTGELFF.

The chain recombines TRBV18 with TRBJ2-1; 7 bases match TRBD2. CDR3 length: 14 residues. In germline, CDR1 is KGHSH, CDR2 LQKENI. Trimming removed 5 bases from V and 2 bases from J; junction bases left unmatched: 3. This chain's CDR3 is CASSGGLPYNEQFF. For the CDR3, the DNA is TGTGCCAGCTCAGGGGGACTACCCTACAATGAGCAGTTCTTC.

The rearrangement uses TRBV28 and TRBJ1-5; TRBD1 might be the D (5 bases). V was shortened by 5 bases and J by 9 bases, with 8 bases between the two germline ends. Germline V CDR1 and CDR2: MDHEN, SYDVKM. The CDR3 is made up of 11 amino acids. CDR3 sequence: CASSPQGPQHF. The CDR3 DNA is TGTGCCAGCAGTCCTCAGGGGCCCCAGCATTTT.

The V and J genes are TRBV2 and TRBJ2-7; 9 positions match TRBD2. Germline V gene lookup returns CDR1 SNHLY and CDR2 FYNNEI. Trimming at V came to 1 base and at J to 4 bases, leaving 5 bases not matched to a gene. CDR3 length: 15 amino acids. CDR3 in amino acids: CASSEGGGRVYEQYF. The CDR3 DNA is TGTGCCAGCAGTGAAGGGGGCGGGAGGGTTTACGAGCAGTACTTC.

This chain connects TRBV30 to TRBJ1-5; D not certain. Trimming left V 1 base short and J 3 bases short, with 7 bases between. CDR3 length: 13 amino acids. Germline loops: CDR1 GTSNPN, CDR2 SVGIG (reference sequence). This CDR3 reads CAWSAGYNQPQHF. As DNA, the CDR3 is TGTGCCTGGAGTGCCGGTTACAATCAGCCCCAGCATTTT. The full variable domain, in which reference TRBV30 and TRBJ1-5 provide the parts outside the CDR3, is SQTIHQWPATLVQPVGSPLSLECTVEGTSNPNLYWYRQAAGRGLQLLFYSVGIGQISSEVPQNLSASRPQDRQFILSSKKLLLSDSGFYLCAWSAGYNQPQHFGDGTRLSIL.

The rearrangement joins TRBV7-8 to TRBJ2-5, with D perhaps matching TRBD1 (8 bases). The V and J ends lost 2 bases and 2 bases respectively, with 15 bases between them. The CDR3 extends over 16 amino acids. Per germline, CDR1 SGHVS and CDR2 FQNEAQ. The CDR3 DNA is TGTGCCAGCAGCTTATCAGGACAGGGAGGGCAAGAGACCCAGTACTTC. This gives the protein CASSLSGQGGQETQYF.

The chain joins TRBV7-9 to TRBJ1-2; 9 bases are a match to TRBD1. V lost 4 bases and J lost 5; bases outside the gene matches: 8. Germline V lookup: CDR1 SEHNR, CDR2 FQNEAQ (reference sequence). The CDR3 covers 15 residues. The CDR3 sequence is CASSSPGQGKYGYTF. CDR3 DNA: TGTGCCAGCAGCTCCCCCGGACAGGGGAAATATGGCTACACCTTC.

The rearrangement links TRBV6-4 to TRBJ1-6, with unresolved D. The germline gives CDR1 MRHNA, CDR2 SNTAGT. V dropped 2 bases and J dropped 7 bases, with 9 bases sitting between them. The CDR3 is 14 residues long. The CDR3 here is CASSDREGNSPLHF. The CDR3, as DNA: TGTGCCAGCAGTGACCGTGAGGGAAATTCACCCCTCCACTTT.

V is TRBV7-8 and J is TRBJ2-7; D is perhaps TRBD1 (6 bases). The V end lost 5 bases, the J end lost 4 bases, and 24 bases lay between the germline ends. CDR3 size: 17 residues. Germline V lookup: CDR1 SGHVS, CDR2 FQNEAQ. The CDR3 DNA follows: TGTGCCAGCAGCGCGAGAAGACCTGACAGGTCTGGGTACGAGCAGTACTTC. Amino acid sequence: CASSARRPDRSGYEQYF.

This chain uses TRBV10-1 with TRBJ2-1; TRBD2 matches at 12 bases. Germline V gives CDR1 WNHNN, CDR2 SYGVQD (reference sequence). The junction had 6 bases not matched to a gene; V was cut back by 3 bases and J by 6 bases. The CDR3 runs to 16 residues. DNA of the CDR3: TGCGCCAGCAGTGACCCCCTAGCGGGAGGGCGCAATGAGCAGTTCTTC. Its translation: CASSDPLAGGRNEQFF.

J is TRBJ2-2 and V is TRBV7-8; 8 bases fit TRBD2. The J segment lost 4 bases and the V segment lost 7 bases, leaving 17 bases of the junction unmatched. The V gene's germline CDR1 is SGHVS and CDR2 FQNEAQ. The CDR3 is 18 residues long. CDR3 amino acids: CASKLTLSSGRSTGELFF. CDR3 in DNA: TGTGCCAGCAAGCTTACTCTGTCTAGCGGGCGATCCACCGGGGAGCTGTTTTTT.

This chain links TRBV7-2 with TRBJ1-5, with 7 bases fitting TRBD1. CDR3 length: 16 residues. Germline V gives CDR1 SGHTA, CDR2 FQGNSA. With V trimmed by 4 bases and J by 0 bases, 6 bases remained unmatched. CDR3 loop: CASSSQGGNSNQPQHF. The CDR3 DNA sequence: TGTGCCAGCAGCTCCCAGGGGGGAAATAGCAATCAGCCCCAGCATTTT.

This chain connects TRBV19 to TRBJ1-4; TRBD1 matches 7 bases. The J segment lost 3 bases and the V segment lost 2 bases, leaving 6 bases of the junction unmatched. The germline gives CDR1 LNHDA, CDR2 SQIVND (reference sequence). This CDR3 contains 16 residues. This CDR3 is CASSIPDRAANEKLFF. CDR3 coding DNA: TGTGCCAGTAGTATACCCGACAGGGCGGCTAATGAAAAACTGTTTTTT.

The chain uses TRBV5-1 and TRBJ2-5; no firm D call. Germline CDR1 reads SGHRS; CDR2 reads YFSETQ. V lost 0 bases and J lost 1, with 13 bases in between. The CDR3 runs to 16 residues. CDR3 nucleotide sequence: TGCGCCAGCAGCTTGGGTGTTAGCAACGGCCAAGAGACCCAGTACTTC. Protein: CASSLGVSNGQETQYF.